The 32 T cell receptor beta chains listed next were all sequenced from one sample in a study of shared clonotypes between healthy human individuals. Libraries were prepared by immunoSEQ multiplex PCR; TCRdb keeps only in-frame clonotypes and omits some of them. The top ten clones hold approximately 10% of a sample with approximately 340,000 clones, about 74% of them seen once. Sequenced material: memory CD4+ T cells sorted from blood. As to subset: CD45RA-negative fraction. These receptors were obtained from a man aged 25-40 years in good health.

J is TRBJ2-1 and V is TRBV11-3; D tentatively reads TRBD1 or TRBD2 (6 bases each). Trimming took 1 base from V and 10 from J, leaving 14 bases between them. Germline assignment: CDR1 SGHNT and CDR2 YENEEA. This CDR3 spans 14 amino acids. CDR3 region: CASSLAGAAREQFF. The CDR3 DNA sequence: TGTGCCAGCAGCTTAGCGGGGGCAGCTAGAGAGCAGTTCTTC. Supplemented by reference TRBV11-3 and TRBJ2-1, the full variable domain reads EAGVVQSPRYKIIEKKQPVAFWCNPISGHNTLYWYLQNLGQGPELLIRYENEEAVDDSQLPKDRFSAERLKGVDSTLKIQPAELGDSAVYLCASSLAGAAREQFFGPGTRLTVL.

As for this clone: In the same sample, other DNA sequences code for this CDR3. The V gene is TRBV28, the J gene TRBJ1-5; unclear D gene. CDR3 length: 12 amino acids. Germline CDR1 and CDR2: MDHEN and SYDVKM. The V and J ends lost 6 bases and 4 bases respectively, with 7 bases between them. CDR3 nucleotides: TGTGCCAGCAGCTACGGGAATCAGCCCCAGCATTTT. Translation gives CASSYGNQPQHF.

V usage is TRBV15 and J usage is TRBJ2-7; 8 nucleotides match TRBD1. The germline V gene has CDR1 LNHNV and CDR2 YYDKDF (reference sequence). The CDR3 consists of 15 residues. V shed 0 bases, J shed 7 bases, and the junction held 8 bases outside the gene matches. The CDR3 sequence: CATSREGQDPGEQYF. The CDR3 bases are TGTGCCACCAGCAGAGAGGGACAGGACCCCGGGGAGCAGTACTTC. Combining the CDR3 with reference TRBV15 and TRBJ2-7 gives the whole variable domain DAMVIQNPRYQVTQFGKPVTLSCSQTLNHNVMYWYQQKSSQAPKLLFHYYDKDFNNEADTPDNFQSRRPNTSFCFLDIRSPGLGDTAMYLCATSREGQDPGEQYFGPGTRLTVT.

This clone appeared many times. CDR3 loop: CASSPRASDTQYF. The CDR3 nucleotides are TGTGCCAGCAGTCCCCGGGCCTCAGATACGCAGTATTTT. V and J are TRBV25-1 and TRBJ2-3; D uncertain. V was trimmed by 5 bases and J by 4 bases, leaving 10 bases between them. This CDR3 is 13 amino acids long. CDR1 and CDR2 (germline): MGHDK, SYGVNS.

This clone has a single count. V and J are TRBV6-5 and TRBJ2-6; D is perhaps TRBD1 or TRBD2 (6 bases each). Germline V gives CDR1 MNHEY, CDR2 SVGAGI. The CDR3 spans 14 residues. V was clipped by 6 bases and J by 4 bases, with 10 bases between them. The CDR3 DNA follows: TGTGCCAGCAGCCGGGGGCACGGGGCCAACGTCCTGACTTTC. Its protein is CASSRGHGANVLTF.

V is TRBV5-1 and J is TRBJ2-1, with D perhaps matching TRBD1 (5 bases). The germline V gene encodes CDR1 SGHRS and CDR2 YFSETQ. CDR3 length: 15 residues. Deletions cut 4 bases from V and 0 bases from J, with 11 bases between. The CDR3 spells CASSQGSDSYNEQFF. The CDR3 bases are TGCGCCAGCAGCCAGGGCTCAGACTCCTACAATGAGCAGTTCTTC. Based on the CDR3 plus reference TRBV5-1 and TRBJ2-1, the full variable domain is KAGVTQTPRYLIKTRGQQVTLSCSPISGHRSVSWYQQTPGQGLQFLFEYFSETQRNKGNFPGRFSGRQFSNSRSEMNVSTLELGDSALYLCASSQGSDSYNEQFFGPGTRLTVL.

This clone was counted between two and nine times. The CDR3 reads CASSTRRETQYF. The CDR3 DNA is TGTGCCAGCTCGACCCGACGGGAGACCCAGTACTTC. V gene TRBV6-1 combines with J gene TRBJ2-5; no reliable D call. V was trimmed by 8 bases and J by 5 bases, leaving 12 bases between them. Germline loops: CDR1 MNHNS, CDR2 SASEGT. The CDR3 has 12 amino acids.

The chain recombines TRBV6-1 with TRBJ2-7; 10 nucleotides line up with TRBD1. CDR3 length equals 13 residues. Germline lookup yields CDR1 MNHNS and CDR2 SASEGT. Trimming took 5 bases from V and 6 from J; bases not matched to a gene: 4. This CDR3 is CASSYRDRGEQYF. CDR3 nucleotide sequence: TGTGCCAGCAGTTATCGGGACAGGGGCGAGCAGTACTTC.

V gene TRBV11-3 combines with J gene TRBJ2-1; no clear D. The CDR3 runs to 13 residues. Looked up from germline, CDR1 is SGHNT and CDR2 is YENEEA. V dropped 0 bases and J dropped 8 bases, with 8 bases sitting between them. This chain's CDR3 is CASSLDGHYEQFF. CDR3 nucleotide sequence: TGTGCCAGCAGCTTAGATGGGCATTATGAGCAGTTCTTC.

J is TRBJ2-7 and V is TRBV5-4; TRBD1 agrees at 7 bases. The germline CDR1 and CDR2 sequences are SGHNT and YYREEE (reference sequence). With 6 bases clipped from V and 2 bases from J, the junction kept 11 bases outside the gene matches. The CDR3 contains 15 residues. The DNA for the CDR3 is TGTGCCAGCAACCCCGGAGACAGGGTGGCCTACGAGCAGTACTTC. It is translated as CASNPGDRVAYEQYF.

In regard to this clone: Other DNA sequences in this specimen translate into the identical CDR3. V is TRBV28 and J is TRBJ2-2, with 7 bases that match TRBD2. Germline V lookup: CDR1 MDHEN, CDR2 SYDVKM. The CDR3 totals 14 residues. Trimming took 5 bases from V and 4 from J; bases not matched to a gene: 4. Written as DNA, the CDR3 is TGTGCCAGCAGTACCGGGGGGAGCACCGGGGAGCTGTTTTTT. Its translation: CASSTGGSTGELFF.

V gene TRBV5-6 combines with J gene TRBJ2-5; D could derive from TRBD1 or TRBD2 (5 bases each). The germline V gene has CDR1 SGHDT and CDR2 YYEEEE. The CDR3 length is 13 residues. The germline V and J ends were trimmed by 3 bases and 4 bases, with 10 bases remaining between them. For the CDR3, the DNA is TGTGCCAGCAGCTCCGGGACGGGAGAGACCCAGTACTTC. Protein: CASSSGTGETQYF.

This chain connects TRBV9 to TRBJ2-2; 8 bases map to TRBD2. The CDR3 runs to 16 residues. In germline, CDR1 is SGDLS, CDR2 YYNGEE. The V and J ends lost 3 bases and 2 bases, in that order; junction bases with no gene match: 6. The chain's CDR3 is CASSGASGLNTGELFF. The CDR3 DNA reads TGTGCCAGCAGCGGGGCTAGCGGGTTAAACACCGGGGAGCTGTTTTTT.

This clone was seen only a few times. The chain is built from TRBV14 and TRBJ2-1; no firm D call. Trimming pared 4 bases from V and 5 bases from J, leaving 6 bases between. Germline CDR1 SGHDN, CDR2 FVKESK. This CDR3 has 12 residues. In DNA, the CDR3 is TGTGCCAGCAGCCCCCAGCACAATGAGCAGTTCTTC. It yields the protein CASSPQHNEQFF.

The chain has TRBV11-2 and TRBJ2-5, with TRBD1 matching 7 bases. Trimming took 2 bases from V and 2 from J; bases not matched to a gene: 8. The CDR3 contains 16 residues. Per germline, CDR1 SGHAT and CDR2 FQNNGV. CDR3 amino acids: CASSLQGKDRQETQYF. CDR3 sequence (DNA): TGTGCCAGCAGCTTACAGGGAAAGGACAGGCAAGAGACCCAGTACTTC.

The V gene is TRBV5-5, the J gene TRBJ2-7; 7 bases are a match to TRBD1. Germline V lookup: CDR1 SGHKS, CDR2 YYEKEE (reference sequence). Trimming cost V 4 bases and J 3 bases; bases outside gene matches: 13. The CDR3 is 16 amino acids. The CDR3 is CASSLRQGVAFYEQYF. The CDR3 bases are TGTGCCAGCAGCCTGCGGCAGGGGGTTGCCTTCTACGAGCAGTACTTC.

The rearrangement links TRBV27 to TRBJ1-5; D remains ambiguous. Germline V gene lookup returns CDR1 MNHEY and CDR2 SMNVEV (reference sequence). The germline V and J ends were trimmed by 2 bases and 6 bases, with 14 bases remaining between them. This CDR3 region has 15 residues. The CDR3 nucleotides read TGTGCCAGCAGTTTAGGATTTAGACCGGGTCAGCCCCAGCATTTT. It specifies CASSLGFRPGQPQHF.

V usage is TRBV6-5 and J usage is TRBJ2-1; a weak D match, TRBD2 (5 bases). Germline values: CDR1 MNHEY, CDR2 SVGAGI. The CDR3 has 13 residues. Trimming took off 8 bases at V and 6 bases at J, with 14 bases between the two ends. CDR3 sequence: CASWVPGVNEQFF. Here the CDR3 DNA reads TGTGCCAGCTGGGTTCCCGGGGTCAATGAGCAGTTCTTC.

The rearrangement joins TRBV27 to TRBJ2-5, with TRBD1 identical over 9 bases. This CDR3 comprises 16 residues. Germline lookup yields CDR1 MNHEY and CDR2 SMNVEV (reference sequence). J was trimmed by 3 bases and V by 4 bases; bases with no gene match: 9. CDR3 in amino acids: CASSSLGQGRKETQYF. The DNA of the CDR3 is TGTGCCAGCAGTTCTCTGGGACAGGGAAGAAAAGAGACCCAGTACTTC.

J is TRBJ1-1 and V is TRBV6-1; D not resolved. V was shortened by 2 bases and J by 0 bases, with 7 bases between the two germline ends. The germline V gene has CDR1 MNHNS and CDR2 SASEGT. This CDR3 has 14 amino acids. CDR3 nucleotide sequence: TGTGCCAGCAGTGAACGGTGGGTGAACACTGAAGCTTTCTTT. Translation gives CASSERWVNTEAFF.

The sample holds a few counts of this clone. V is TRBV10-3 and J is TRBJ2-7; no definite D call. With 0 bases removed from V and 9 bases from J, the gap between germline ends came to 15 bases. CDR1 and CDR2 (germline): ENHRY, SYGVKD. The CDR3 extends over 14 amino acids. The CDR3 sequence is CAISESSGELGQYF. The CDR3, as DNA: TGTGCCATCAGTGAGTCGAGTGGAGAGCTCGGGCAGTACTTC.

The chain links TRBV7-9 to TRBJ1-4, with D possibly matching TRBD1 (5 bases). CDR3 length: 14 amino acids. Germline V gene data show CDR1 as SEHNR and CDR2 as FQNEAQ (reference sequence). Trimming cost V 5 bases and J 12 bases, with 19 bases left between them. CDR3 nucleotides: TGTGCCAGCAGCCCCTACTCTGGGAGGGGCCAACTGTTTTTT. This gives the protein CASSPYSGRGQLFF.

This clone showed up just once. V is TRBV28 and J is TRBJ2-7; TRBD2 matches 9 bases. This CDR3 spans 14 amino acids. V dropped 6 bases and J dropped 4; count of bases not matched to a gene: 7. Germline loops: CDR1 MDHEN, CDR2 SYDVKM. This CDR3 reads CASSKAGGPYEQYF. The CDR3, as DNA: TGTGCCAGCAGCAAAGCGGGGGGACCTTACGAGCAGTACTTC. The full variable domain, completed using reference TRBV28 and TRBJ2-7, is DVKVTQSSRYLVKRTGEKVFLECVQDMDHENMFWYRQDPGLGLRLIYFSYDVKMKEKGDIPEGYSVSREKKERFSLILESASTNQTSMYLCASSKAGGPYEQYFGPGTRLTVT.

DNA for the CDR3: TGCGCCAGCAGCCAAGATGGGTTTACTGGGGCCAACGTCCTGACTTTC. This translates into CASSQDGFTGANVLTF. The gene calls are TRBV4-3 and TRBJ2-6; D is uncertain. CDR3 length: 16 residues. Trimming cost V 0 bases and J 2 bases, with 8 bases left between them. CDR1 is LGHNA, CDR2 YSLEER, per germline.

The chain couples TRBV5-1 to TRBJ2-5; no reliable D call. Trimming stripped 2 bases from V and 5 bases from J, with 10 bases between. CDR3 length: 13 residues. Germline V gene sequence: CDR1 SGHRS, CDR2 YFSETQ. The CDR3 protein is CASSFRSEETQYF. CDR3 nucleotide sequence: TGCGCCAGCAGCTTCCGTTCGGAGGAGACCCAGTACTTC.

The V gene is TRBV11-3, the J gene TRBJ2-3; D is uncertain. The germline V gene encodes CDR1 SGHNT and CDR2 YENEEA. Deletions cut 6 bases from V and 2 bases from J, with 9 bases between. This CDR3 has 13 residues. In DNA form, the CDR3 reads TGTGCCAGCAGGCACGCCGACACAGATACGCAGTATTTT. Protein product: CASRHADTDTQYF.

V gene TRBV29-1 combines with J gene TRBJ1-4; D perhaps matches TRBD1 (6 bases). V lost 7 bases to trimming and J lost 8 bases, with 20 bases between them. The CDR3 consists of 14 residues. Germline V gene data show CDR1 as SQVTM and CDR2 as ANQGSEA. The CDR3 nucleotides are TGCAGCGCAGGGACACGGCCAAACGAAGAAAAACTGTTTTTT. This sequence encodes CSAGTRPNEEKLFF. Drawing the rest from reference TRBV29-1 and TRBJ1-4, the complete variable domain is SAVISQKPSRDICQRGTSLTIQCQVDSQVTMMFWYRQQPGQSLTLIATANQGSEATYESGFVIDKFPISRPNLTFSTLTVSNMSPEDSSIYLCSAGTRPNEEKLFFGSGTQLSVL.

The chain links TRBV10-2 to TRBJ2-2; no clear D gene. Germline-derived CDR1 and CDR2 are WSHSY and SAAADI. Trimming took 7 bases from V and 4 from J, leaving 13 bases between them. The CDR3 length is 14 residues. This CDR3 is CASNPRVGTGELFF. The DNA for the CDR3 is TGCGCCAGCAACCCGCGAGTTGGCACCGGGGAGCTGTTTTTT.

This clone was recorded only once. The chain uses TRBV2 and TRBJ1-4, with D tentatively TRBD1 (6 bases). The germline gives CDR1 SNHLY, CDR2 FYNNEI. Trimming shortened V by 2 bases and J by 5 bases, and 9 bases separated the two germline ends. The CDR3 contains 14 residues. This chain's CDR3 is CASSERGRNEKLFF. In nucleotides, the CDR3 is TGTGCCAGCAGTGAAAGGGGGAGGAATGAAAAACTGTTTTTT.

The chain employs TRBV6-5 and TRBJ2-7; the D is unclear. The ends were cut back, 6 bases at V and 7 bases at J, with 19 bases in the middle. The CDR3 loop spans 14 amino acids. Germline CDR1 and CDR2: MNHEY and SVGAGI. The CDR3 bases are TGTGCCAGCAGACCCGCTAGACGGGTTAAGGAGCAGTACTTC. Translated, it gives CASRPARRVKEQYF.

The V and J genes are TRBV2 and TRBJ2-7, with D uncertain. V lost 6 bases and J 4 bases, leaving 13 bases between the germline ends. This CDR3 region has 13 residues. CDR1 SNHLY and CDR2 FYNNEI come from the germline V gene. CDR3 loop: CASRYHSVYEQYF. The CDR3 DNA reads TGTGCCAGCAGGTACCACTCCGTTTACGAGCAGTACTTC.

The chain carries TRBV25-1 and TRBJ2-7; the D call may be TRBD1 or TRBD2 (5 bases each). V shed 4 bases and J shed 1 base, with 14 bases lying between them. The CDR3 has 15 amino acids. Germline V gene sequence: CDR1 MGHDK, CDR2 SYGVNS. CDR3 DNA sequence: TGTGCCAGCAGTGGAGGGGCCGATGGGTCCTACGAGCAGTACTTC. Amino acid sequence: CASSGGADGSYEQYF.